This T cell receptor beta chain was retrieved from a study of T cell changes during pregnancy in multiple sclerosis. The assay was immunoSEQ multiplex PCR, and TCRdb's table has in-frame clones only and misses some. The sample yields 25,000 to 35,000 clones, around nine tenths seen once. Germline CDR1 is SGHNT and CDR2 is YENEEA. V shed 4 bases and J 6 bases; nucleotides not matched to a gene: 3. CDR3 length: 13 amino acids. The chain is built from TRBV11-3 and TRBJ2-1, with 7 nucleotides matching TRBD2. This specimen was CD4+ T cells from peripheral blood mononuclear cells, taken in the second trimester of pregnancy. This sequence was found in a female donor in good health, enrolled as a control in a pregnancy study. The CDR3 region is CASSWGGVNEQFF. DNA for the CDR3: TGTGCCAGCAGCTGGGGAGGGGTCAATGAGCAGTTCTTC.